This entry lists 29 T cell receptor beta chains sequenced from one sample in a study of PD-1 blockade in classical Hodgkin lymphoma. Each and every patient relapsed after autologous stem cell transplantation, and patients got differing brentuximab vedotin exposure. TCRdb's copy holds only in-frame clones and misses some; the assay was immunoSEQ multiplex PCR. The sample carries some 15,000 clones, 83% recorded once. Specimen: peripheral blood mononuclear cells (PBMCs), collected before the second cycle of nivolumab. Source of these receptors: a human donor with classical Hodgkin lymphoma.

The CDR3 DNA reads TGTGCCAGTAGTATGGGACTAGCGGGGGGGCCCTCCTACAATGAGCAGTTCTTC. Translating it yields CASSMGLAGGPSYNEQFF. The chain joins TRBV19 to TRBJ2-1; 16 nucleotides match TRBD2. Trimming removed 3 bases from V and 0 bases from J; junction bases left unmatched: 2. The CDR3 covers 18 residues. The germline V gene has CDR1 LNHDA and CDR2 SQIVND (reference sequence).

The V gene is TRBV7-8, the J gene TRBJ1-6; weak D call: TRBD1 (5 bases). The CDR3 spans 17 residues. V was trimmed by 1 base and J by 0 bases, leaving 10 bases between them. CDR1 and CDR2 (germline): SGHVS, FQNEAQ. The CDR3 reads CASSLEGVSSYNSPLHF. The CDR3 nucleotides are TGTGCCAGCAGCTTAGAAGGGGTCAGCTCCTATAATTCACCCCTCCACTTT.

The CDR3 nucleotides are TGCAGCGTTGACCCCCCCCAGAGTAGCACAGATACGCAGTATTTT. Protein sequence: CSVDPPQSSTDTQYF. The rearrangement uses TRBV29-1 and TRBJ2-3, with D unclear. Trimming cost V 3 bases and J 0 bases, with 13 bases left between them. Germline assignment: CDR1 SQVTM and CDR2 ANQGSEA. The CDR3 loop spans 15 amino acids.

This sequence joins TRBV5-1 and TRBJ2-7; the match to TRBD1 covers 7 bases. CDR3 length: 12 residues. V trimming: 2 bases; J trimming: 5 bases; junction bases outside the gene matches: 1. CDR1 is SGHRS and CDR2 is YFSETQ in the germline V gene. CDR3: CASSLDRDEQYF. DNA of the CDR3: TGCGCCAGCAGCTTAGACAGGGACGAGCAGTACTTC.

V usage is TRBV4-3 and J usage is TRBJ2-2; unclear D gene. The germline V and J ends were trimmed by 4 bases and 4 bases, with 13 bases remaining between them. The CDR3 consists of 15 residues. CDR1 LGHNA and CDR2 YSLEER come from the germline V gene. The DNA for the CDR3 is TGCGCCAGCAGCCCGATGGGATACACCACCGGGGAGCTGTTTTTT. Translated: CASSPMGYTTGELFF.

The chain carries TRBV4-3 and TRBJ2-5; D call uncertain. Matching the DNA end better, TRBJ2-7 makes the J call doubtful. Per germline, CDR1 LGHNA and CDR2 YSLEER. CDR3 size: 16 residues. In DNA form, the CDR3 reads TGCGCCAGCAGCCCACGATTGGCAGGTGCTGTGGGCGAGCAGTACTTC. Amino acid sequence: CASSPRLAGAVGEQYF.

V is TRBV10-1 and J is TRBJ2-7; no firm D call. Trimming cost V 4 bases and J 6 bases, with 13 bases left between them. Germline V gives CDR1 WNHNN, CDR2 SYGVQD (reference sequence). This CDR3 spans 13 amino acids. The CDR3 sequence is CASSGDPSGEQYF. DNA of the CDR3: TGCGCCAGCAGTGGCGACCCCTCAGGCGAGCAGTACTTC.

In DNA, the CDR3 is TGTGCCAGCAGCGCAACTAGCGACTCCTACAATGAGCAGTTCTTC. Its protein is CASSATSDSYNEQFF. This chain links TRBV7-9 with TRBJ2-1; TRBD2 matches 7 bases. After removal of 5 bases from V and 0 bases from J, the junction contained 4 bases not matched to a gene. The CDR3 spans 15 residues. The germline V gene encodes CDR1 SEHNR and CDR2 FQNEAQ (reference sequence).

The V gene is TRBV27, the J gene TRBJ2-5; tentative D call: TRBD2 (6 bases). The J call may be mistaken, given a closer DNA end match to TRBJ2-7. This CDR3 has 14 residues. Germline values: CDR1 MNHEY, CDR2 SMNVEV (reference sequence). The CDR3: CASSPRRDSYEQYF. CDR3 coding DNA: TGTGCCAGCAGTCCCCGGCGGGACTCCTACGAGCAGTACTTC.

This chain uses TRBV5-1 with TRBJ1-1, with 7 bases matching TRBD1. In germline, CDR1 is SGHRS, CDR2 YFSETQ. With V trimmed by 1 base and J by 4 bases, 4 bases remained unmatched. There are 14 residues in the CDR3. CDR3 amino acids: CASSLQGESTEAFF. The CDR3 DNA reads TGCGCCAGCAGCTTGCAGGGGGAAAGCACTGAAGCTTTCTTT.

This clone was counted a few times. The rearrangement joins TRBV10-1 to TRBJ1-2; D remains unclear. V was shortened by 3 bases and J by 4 bases, with 15 bases between the two germline ends. The CDR3 is 15 residues long. Germline lookup yields CDR1 WNHNN and CDR2 SYGVQD (reference sequence). The CDR3 loop is CASSDGPWPSYGYTF. In nucleotides, the CDR3 is TGCGCCAGCAGTGACGGGCCTTGGCCCTCCTATGGCTACACCTTC.

CDR3 nucleotides: TGTGCCAGCAGTAAGACAGTACGGATGGACAATCAGCCCCAGCATTTT. Translating it yields CASSKTVRMDNQPQHF. V usage is TRBV27 and J usage is TRBJ1-5; a weak D match, TRBD1 (5 bases). In germline, CDR1 is MNHEY, CDR2 SMNVEV (reference sequence). With 5 bases removed from V and 3 bases from J, the gap between germline ends came to 17 bases. This CDR3 comprises 16 residues.

This chain links TRBV7-2 with TRBJ1-4; D is ambiguous. Germline-derived CDR1 and CDR2 are SGHTA and FQGNSA. V was shortened by 5 bases and J by 8 bases, with 18 bases between the two germline ends. This CDR3 has 15 amino acids. CDR3 in amino acids: CASSQRGSDWEKLFF. The CDR3 DNA reads as TGTGCCAGCAGCCAGCGGGGTTCGGATTGGGAAAAACTGTTTTTT.

This clone was seen more than once but under ten times. This chain connects TRBV27 to TRBJ2-2; 9 nucleotides align to TRBD1. Trimming removed 5 bases from V and 0 bases from J; junction bases left unmatched: 7. Per the germline V gene, CDR1 is MNHEY and CDR2 is SMNVEV (reference sequence). The CDR3 is 17 residues long. The CDR3 protein is CASSPGTGRSNTGELFF. The CDR3, as DNA: TGTGCCAGCAGTCCGGGGACAGGGCGCTCGAACACCGGGGAGCTGTTTTTT.

The chain couples TRBV28 to TRBJ1-5; no clear D. V lost 5 bases and J lost 4, with 18 bases in between. The CDR3 is made up of 16 amino acids. The germline V gene encodes CDR1 MDHEN and CDR2 SYDVKM. CDR3 protein: CASSLAGGRWNQPQHF. Here the CDR3 DNA reads TGTGCCAGCAGTCTCGCGGGCGGGAGGTGGAATCAGCCCCAGCATTTT.

This chain links TRBV10-3 with TRBJ2-5; 8 bases are shared with TRBD2. Germline CDR1 ENHRY, CDR2 SYGVKD. This CDR3 is 15 amino acids long. Trimming cost V 3 bases and J 5 bases; bases outside gene matches: 8. The DNA of the CDR3 is TGTGCCATCAGTGAAGGACTAGCTGGTGGGGAGACCCAGTACTTC. This gives the protein CAISEGLAGGETQYF.

This chain connects TRBV14 to TRBJ1-4; TRBD1 matches at 9 bases. Germline CDR1 is SGHDN and CDR2 is FVKESK. The CDR3 length is 16 residues. The V and J ends lost 0 bases and 10 bases, in that order; junction bases with no gene match: 9. In DNA, the CDR3 is TGTGCCAGCAGCCAAGATTTGATAAGACAGGGGGGAAAACTGTTTTTT. Protein sequence: CASSQDLIRQGGKLFF.

CDR3 nucleotide sequence: TGTGCCAGCAGCCCAGGGGGGGGTCCCAGGTCCTACAATGAGCAGTTCTTC. Residues: CASSPGGGPRSYNEQFF. The chain carries TRBV7-2 and TRBJ2-1; D possibly uses TRBD1 or TRBD2 (7 bases each). CDR3 length equals 17 residues. Trimming cost V 5 bases and J 1 base, with 18 bases left between them. Germline CDR1 SGHTA, CDR2 FQGNSA.

The chain has TRBV19 and TRBJ2-1; the D is unclear. V was clipped by 0 bases and J by 9 bases, with 12 bases between them. This CDR3 is built from 14 residues. CDR1 is LNHDA, CDR2 SQIVND, per germline (reference sequence). The CDR3 loop is CASSIDGWSGEQFF. DNA of the CDR3: TGTGCCAGTAGTATAGATGGGTGGTCCGGTGAGCAGTTCTTC.

This chain uses TRBV5-4 with TRBJ2-1; D not certain. The V and J ends lost 3 bases and 4 bases respectively, with 17 bases between them. The CDR3 is 16 amino acids. From germline, CDR1 is SGHNT and CDR2 YYREEE (reference sequence). This CDR3 is CASSSGVGFSYNEQFF. The CDR3 coding sequence is TGTGCCAGCAGCTCTGGGGTAGGGTTTTCGTACAATGAGCAGTTCTTC.

The chain joins TRBV7-9 to TRBJ1-2, with TRBD1 matching 7 bases. The J segment lost 4 bases and the V segment lost 10 bases, leaving 12 bases of the junction unmatched. Germline V gives CDR1 SEHNR, CDR2 FQNEAQ (reference sequence). The CDR3 spans 14 residues. CDR3 sequence reads: CATSTGQALYGYTF. The CDR3 bases are TGTGCCACCTCTACAGGACAGGCACTCTATGGCTACACCTTC.

J is TRBJ2-2 and V is TRBV7-8; 7 bases match TRBD1. The CDR3 contains 14 residues. CDR1 and CDR2 (germline): SGHVS, FQNEAQ. Unmatched junction bases numbered 3, after V lost 2 bases and J lost 6 bases. The CDR3 coding sequence is TGTGCCAGCAGCTTACGAGGGGGCCCCGGGGAGCTGTTTTTT. Translating gives CASSLRGGPGELFF.

The V gene is TRBV6-5, the J gene TRBJ1-5, with unresolved D. CDR1 and CDR2 from the germline V gene are MNHEY and SVGAGI. The CDR3 contains 14 residues. Trimming removed 8 bases from V and 2 bases from J, with 13 bases in between. CDR3 in DNA: TGTGCCAGCTCACCCCACCACGGCAATCAGCCCCAGCATTTT. Translated: CASSPHHGNQPQHF.

This clone came up once. The genes are TRBV14 and TRBJ2-6; D unclear. V was pared by 0 bases and J by 2 bases, with 2 bases between. Germline V gives CDR1 SGHDN, CDR2 FVKESK. This CDR3 is built from 14 residues. Here the CDR3 reads CASSQEAGANVLTF. Written as DNA, the CDR3 is TGTGCCAGCAGCCAAGAGGCTGGGGCCAACGTCCTGACTTTC.

Concerning this clone: Additional DNA sequences in this sample encode the identical CDR3. The V gene is TRBV18, the J gene TRBJ1-1; D is unresolved. The CDR3 is 15 amino acids. From germline, CDR1 is KGHSH and CDR2 LQKENI. The V end was cut by 0 bases, the J end by 1 base, with 9 bases between. For the CDR3, the DNA is TGTGCCAGCTCACCACCCTCGGGAGCGAACACTGAAGCTTTCTTT. Translation gives CASSPPSGANTEAFF. The complete variable domain, with remaining parts taken from reference TRBV18 and TRBJ1-1, reads NAGVMQNPRHLVRRRGQEARLRCSPMKGHSHVYWYRQLPEEGLKFMVYLQKENIIDESGMPKERFSAEFPKEGPSILRIQQVVRGDSAAYFCASSPPSGANTEAFFGQGTRLTVV.

The genes are TRBV9 and TRBJ2-1; D is perhaps TRBD2 (7 bases). The CDR3 is made up of 15 amino acids. V dropped 0 bases and J dropped 2 bases, with 9 bases sitting between them. Looked up from germline, CDR1 is SGDLS and CDR2 is YYNGEE. The CDR3, as DNA: TGTGCCAGCAGCGTAGGAGGGGGGGCCTACAATGAGCAGTTCTTC. Translating gives CASSVGGGAYNEQFF.

The chain employs TRBV15 and TRBJ1-1; a possible D gene is TRBD1 (6 bases). Germline V gives CDR1 LNHNV, CDR2 YYDKDF (reference sequence). The CDR3 runs to 15 residues. Trimming left V 1 base short and J 4 bases short, with 13 bases between. The CDR3 region is CATSRGQGIFTEAFF. Written as DNA, the CDR3 is TGTGCCACCAGCAGAGGGCAGGGGATATTCACTGAAGCTTTCTTT.

The rearrangement uses TRBV5-1 and TRBJ2-5, with D perhaps TRBD1 (5 bases). The J call is uncertain, as TRBJ2-7 better fits the DNA end. The germline gives CDR1 SGHRS, CDR2 YFSETQ. This CDR3 has 13 residues. CDR3 in DNA: TGCGCCAGCAGCGGTACAGGAGAGTACGAGCAGTACTTC. This translates into CASSGTGEYEQYF.

The CDR3 sequence: CSAGENEQFF. The CDR3, as DNA: TGCAGCGCTGGGGAGAATGAGCAGTTCTTC. J is TRBJ2-1 and V is TRBV29-1, with TRBD2 as a possible D gene (5 bases). Between the trimmed V and J ends, which lost 7 bases and 7 bases, there was a span of 8 bases. This CDR3 region has 10 residues. Germline V lookup: CDR1 SQVTM, CDR2 ANQGSEA.